A selection of T cell receptor beta chains follows, all from one sample in a study of T cells in Graves' hyperthyroidism and ophthalmopathy. TCRdb re-called the multiplex PCR reads with MiXCR, one entry per CDR3 protein. This sample has hundreds of thousands of distinct CDR3 sequences, with approximately 14% found just once. Sequencing was performed on blood. Receptor source: a woman aged 18-29 years with Graves' hyperthyroidism. Both conserved end residues are trimmed from each CDR3. The order of the fields is V gene, CDR3 protein.

TRBV7-7,ASSLVPTSGDNTGELF
TRBV19,ASSMRASLANEKLF
TRBV27,ASSIQGWEQPQH
TRBV28,ASSPYGGGPRATQY
TRBV3-1,ASRPGPRVTF
TRBV29-1,SVGLGQLGEQY
TRBV6-1,ASSPLARTGIGADTQY
TRBV11-3,ASSLGQSSSYNEQF
TRBV19,ASSIGWTGVNTEAF
TRBV18,ASSPAGARTNEKLF
TRBV6-1,ASSMSVSGNTIY
TRBV10-3,AISVGAVGRGYT
TRBV7-9,ASSPPKWAGGATYEQY
TRBV5-6,ASSLASVGYTGELF
TRBV11-2,ASSPVGGPDGYT
TRBV27,ASSWDRSTEAF
TRBV6-1,ASRSGFSSYNEQF
TRBV6-6,ASSYAQNEKLF
TRBV18,ASSPPGQTEAF
TRBV6-1,ASSYTGDGTQY
TRBV20-1,SAGVPGHMNTEAF
TRBV2,ASLPRESADEQF
TRBV4-2,ASSPPPPHYTDTQY
TRBV12-3/TRBV12-4,ASSLGKLAGGKETQY
TRBV7-2,ASSPRTGTYEQY
TRBV3-1,ASSQHPVSNEKLF
TRBV20-1,SAREALGTDGNQPQH
TRBV28,ASSSSGTSQETQY
TRBV29-1,SVDRGIEETQY
TRBV5-1,ASSLEGAEQF
TRBV20-1,SAASGATGNEAF
TRBV29-1,SGYRGNQPQH
TRBV19,ASNTGKEKNNEQF
TRBV7-2,ASRGRRGAPGELF
TRBV7-9,ASSLIDRGQAF
TRBV2,ASRRSYGYT
TRBV7-2,ASSLRGGGNTIY
TRBV6-5,ASSYRGDSNQPQH
TRBV12-3/TRBV12-4,ASSGRTATGANVLT
TRBV6-6,ASSYNGGTVSYEQY
TRBV9,ASSANPQKPSSYNEQF
TRBV20-1,SARRLAGGADTQY
TRBV12-3/TRBV12-4,ASSSGTFVAYEQY
TRBV18,ASSPRTHDEQY
TRBV20-1,SATRGSNQPQH
TRBV6-2/TRBV6-3,ASSYPLTGDPYEQY
TRBV6-1,ASSRSTDTDTQY
TRBV4-1,ASSQVFRMNTEAF
TRBV28,ASSLKGAGHQETQY
TRBV7-2,ASSEDSPKNIQY
TRBV7-3,ASSRSTGDEQF
TRBV6-2/TRBV6-3,ASSSLWRGSYNEQF